This T cell receptor beta chain appears in the sequencing data of a study of cytotoxic CD8 clonotypes in ibrutinib-treated CLL. About the research overall: Of the patients, eleven to twelve were relapsed/refractory, around 16 treatment-naive and about 17 IGHV unmutated. Study findings and constraints: Patients with sustained remission and those progressing were sampled at differing times. Relative to age-matched healthy donors, clonality at baseline was higher, and it tracked circulating CD8+ T-cell counts.

Researchers set a sequencing depth target of 1 in 200,000 to 1 in 1 million T cells. Assay: immunoSEQ multiplex PCR; the TCRdb copy retains only in-frame clones and omits some. Of roughly 190,000 clones in the sample, about 72% were seen once. A word on this clone: The antigen is not known.

This TCR was sampled from a human donor with chronic lymphocytic leukemia. This sample comprised PBMCs, obtained after 24 months of ibrutinib treatment.

Here the CDR3 DNA reads TGTGCCAGCAGTTCCGGGACTAGCGCTCCCAAAAACATTCAGTACTTC. Translation: CASSSGTSAPKNIQYF. V is TRBV27 and J is TRBJ2-4, with TRBD2 matching 10 bases. CDR1 and CDR2 from the germline V gene are MNHEY and SMNVEV (reference sequence). The CDR3 loop spans 16 amino acids. V gave up 4 bases and J gave up 2 bases; unmatched junction bases: 5.